Following are 7 T cell receptor beta chains from one sample sequenced in a study of cytomegalovirus exposure and HLA in healthy donors. Sequencing used immunoSEQ multiplex PCR; TCRdb keeps in-frame clones, though not all of them. The table records over 110,000 clones, about 83% of them present only once. Sequencing was done on a sample of PBMCs. The receptors were gathered from a woman aged 30 to 39 in good health and CMV-seronegative.

The V gene is TRBV7-2, the J gene TRBJ1-2; 8 bases agree with TRBD1. Looked up from germline, CDR1 is SGHTA and CDR2 is FQGNSA. The CDR3 runs 14 residues. V gave up 1 base and J gave up 4 bases; unmatched junction bases: 2. Here the CDR3 reads CASSLGTGIYGYTF. Here the CDR3 DNA reads TGTGCCAGCAGCTTAGGGACAGGGATCTATGGCTACACCTTC.

DNA of the CDR3: TGTGCCAGCAGTGTCAGCGGGGGGTCTTATGAGGATACGCAGTATTTT. Residues: CASSVSGGSYEDTQYF. This chain connects TRBV2 to TRBJ2-3, with 9 bases that match TRBD2. The V gene's germline CDR1 is SNHLY and CDR2 FYNNEI. J gave up 6 bases and V 4 bases, and 11 bases lay outside the gene matches. CDR3 length: 16 amino acids.

The DNA of the CDR3 is TGTGCCAGCAGCTTAGTCGGGCTAGCGGGGGGGTGGTACAATGAGCAGTTCTTC. Translation: CASSLVGLAGGWYNEQFF. The rearrangement joins TRBV7-2 to TRBJ2-1, with 12 nucleotides matching TRBD2. CDR1 SGHTA and CDR2 FQGNSA come from the germline V gene. The CDR3 contains 18 residues. The V and J ends lost 1 base and 4 bases, in that order; junction bases with no gene match: 8.

This clone was seen at least ten times. This chain joins TRBV5-6 and TRBJ1-5; 7 bases are shared with TRBD1. Trimming at V came to 4 bases and at J to 7 bases, leaving 8 bases not matched to a gene. The germline gives CDR1 SGHDT, CDR2 YYEEEE. The CDR3 spans 14 residues. The CDR3 sequence: CASSQGGRNQPQHF. The CDR3 bases are TGTGCCAGCAGCCAGGGGGGCAGGAACCAGCCCCAGCATTTT.

The rearrangement links TRBV11-2 to TRBJ2-3; 7 bases align to TRBD2. Germline CDR1 and CDR2: SGHAT and FQNNGV. This CDR3 is built from 11 residues. Trimming cost V 5 bases and J 8 bases; bases outside gene matches: 1. The CDR3 bases are TGTGCCAGCAGCCCGGGAGGTACGCAGTATTTT. This translates into CASSPGGTQYF.

The rearrangement links TRBV9 to TRBJ1-2; 8 bases are shared with TRBD1. There are 16 residues in the CDR3. V was clipped by 5 bases and J by 7 bases; unmatched bases: 16. Germline lookup yields CDR1 SGDLS and CDR2 YYNGEE. The CDR3 is CASSQKTQGASSGYTF. The CDR3 DNA is TGTGCCAGCAGTCAGAAAACTCAGGGGGCTTCCAGTGGCTACACCTTC. The variable domain in full, with the rest retrieved from reference TRBV9 and TRBJ1-2, is DSGVTQTPKHLITATGQRVTLRCSPRSGDLSVYWYQQSLDQGLQFLIQYYNGEERAKGNILERFSAQQFPDLHSELNLSSLELGDSALYFCASSQKTQGASSGYTFGSGTRLTVV.

There are many counts of this clone. This rearrangement joins TRBV4-2 to TRBJ2-7, with D maybe TRBD1 (6 bases). Trimming took off 0 bases at V and 0 bases at J, with 12 bases between the two ends. This CDR3 comprises 16 residues. Germline CDR1 LGHNA, CDR2 YNFKEQ. The CDR3 loop reads CASSQDTDSISYEQYF. The DNA for the CDR3 is TGTGCCAGCAGCCAAGATACGGACAGCATCTCCTACGAGCAGTACTTC.